This entry describes one TCR beta chain. This sample was taken from a study of blood T cell repertoires in COVID-19. Study overall: Collection of acute and convalescent COVID-19 samples took place in the United States, Italy and Spain. Nucleic acid was either cDNA or gDNA, and it came from T cells, B-cell-depleted T cells, or PBMCs.

CDR3 length: 13 residues. The ends lost 4 bases at V and 4 bases at J; junction bases unmatched: 0. Per the original data handling: It was from reference gene primer amplification that nucleated cell counts were estimated. Clones were read by immunoSEQ multiplex PCR, and TCRdb kept only the in-frame ones, dropping some. V and J calls and clone size follow that table, whereas D and trimming were derived from the DNA. The sample carries some 230,000 clones, around 83% recorded once. The origin of this receptor is a man between 50 and 59 years old who had recovered from COVID-19. The chain is built from TRBV5-3 and TRBJ2-3; 10 bases are a match to TRBD1. TRBV5-3 is given ORF status, its function remaining uncertain. Material for sequencing was peripheral blood. This CDR3 reads CARSGTGADTQYF. CDR3 in DNA: TGTGCCAGAAGCGGGACAGGGGCAGATACGCAGTATTTT.